The next 13 T cell receptor beta chains were all read from a single sample in a study of T cells in Graves' hyperthyroidism and ophthalmopathy (dated by TCRdb to between 2018 and 2020). Libraries were built with multiplex PCR. The sample was run on an Illumina HiSeq 2000. The TCR beta CDR3 regions were amplified from the RNA transcripts. For the first round of RT-PCR on the TCR CDR3, the HTBI primer set was used together with the Qiagen OneStep RT-PCR kit. The public reads were reprocessed in TCRdb via fastp at Q25 and MiXCR, keeping in-frame beta chains. Rows with one shared CDR3 protein collapse into an entry with the most common genes and DNA. The sample contains 300,000 to 450,000 distinct CDR3 sequences, roughly 14% of them found a single time. Around 21% of the sample comes from the top ten. Material: blood. These receptors came from a man under 40 with Graves' hyperthyroidism that later progressed to Graves' ophthalmopathy.

The V call is TRBV7-6, the J call TRBJ2-3; no reliable D call. Trimming took 5 bases from V and 6 from J, leaving 9 bases between them. In germline, CDR1 is SGHVS, CDR2 FNYEAQ. The CDR3 loop spans 12 amino acids. The CDR3 reads CASSPPMDTQYF. The CDR3 DNA reads as TGTGCCAGCAGCCCCCCTATGGATACGCAGTATTTT.

This clonotype has at least ten counts. The J gene is TRBJ1-2, the V gene TRBV20-1; D might be TRBD1 (6 bases). V was trimmed by 7 bases and J by 1 base, leaving 13 bases between them. The CDR3 contains 13 residues. Per germline, CDR1 DFQATT and CDR2 SNEGSKA (reference sequence). CDR3 protein: CSVTGFINYGYTF. CDR3 in DNA: TGCAGTGTCACAGGGTTCATTAACTATGGCTACACCTTC.

Many counts were recorded for this clonotype. The chain employs TRBV15 and TRBJ1-1; D remains unclear. Trimming took off 0 bases at V and 1 base at J, with 3 bases between the two ends. This CDR3 has 13 amino acids. Germline CDR1 is LNHNV and CDR2 is YYDKDF (reference sequence). CDR3 DNA sequence: TGTGCCACCAGCAGAGACAGGAACACTGAAGCTTTCTTT. It is translated as CATSRDRNTEAFF.

The CDR3 DNA follows: TGTGCCAGCAGCATTAAGGGTCCCAATCAGCCCCAGCATTTT. Translating gives CASSIKGPNQPQHF. The chain couples TRBV7-9 to TRBJ1-5; D is uncertain. The CDR3 has 14 amino acids. From germline, CDR1 is SEHNR and CDR2 FQNEAQ (reference sequence). With 5 bases removed from V and 3 bases from J, the gap between germline ends came to 11 bases. The full variable domain, its missing parts supplied by reference TRBV7-9 and TRBJ1-5, is DTGVSQNPRHKITKRGQNVTFRCDPISEHNRLYWYRQTLGQGPEFLTYFQNEAQLEKSRLLSDRFSAERPKGSFSTLEIQRTEQGDSAMYLCASSIKGPNQPQHFGDGTRLSIL.

This clonotype occurred many times. The chain combines TRBV12-3 or TRBV12-4 with TRBJ2-1; 13 nucleotides agree with TRBD2. CDR3 length equals 14 residues. V dropped 5 bases and J dropped 12; count of bases not matched to a gene: 7. CDR3 DNA sequence: TGTGCCAGCAGTCCGACTAGCGGGGGGCTGACGCAGTTCTTC. It yields the protein CASSPTSGGLTQFF.

This clonotype has a count of ten or more. The V and J genes are TRBV6-6 and TRBJ1-1, with D unresolved. Trimming shortened V by 0 bases and J by 5 bases, and 7 bases separated the two germline ends. CDR1 and CDR2 (germline): MNHNY, SVGAGI (reference sequence). This CDR3 contains 13 residues. The CDR3 region is CASSYSKSTEAFF. The CDR3 DNA sequence: TGTGCCAGCAGTTACTCGAAAAGTACTGAAGCTTTCTTT.

The chain has TRBV20-1 and TRBJ2-5; 10 nucleotides agree with TRBD2. V dropped 2 bases and J dropped 0; count of bases not matched to a gene: 9. The CDR3 has 17 residues. From germline, CDR1 is DFQATT and CDR2 SNEGSKA (reference sequence). CDR3 protein: CSARWGGSGGNQETQYF. In nucleotides, the CDR3 is TGCAGTGCTAGATGGGGAGGTAGCGGGGGGAACCAAGAGACCCAGTACTTC.

V and J are TRBV30 and TRBJ1-3; D may be TRBD1 (5 bases). Germline values: CDR1 GTSNPN, CDR2 SVGIG (reference sequence). The V gene lost 5 bases and the J gene lost 3 bases, with 5 bases spanning the gap. This CDR3 contains 11 residues. The CDR3 loop is CAWGGGNTIYF. The DNA for the CDR3 is TGTGCCTGGGGGGGTGGAAACACCATATATTTT.

This clonotype was seen ten or more times. The chain combines TRBV20-1 with TRBJ2-7; a weak D match, TRBD2 (6 bases). CDR1 is DFQATT, CDR2 SNEGSKA, per germline (reference sequence). V lost 0 bases to trimming and J lost 4 bases, with 16 bases between them. This CDR3 is built from 15 residues. The CDR3 is CSARDYGTWGYEQYF. CDR3 nucleotide sequence: TGCAGTGCTAGAGATTATGGGACTTGGGGATACGAGCAGTACTTC.

This clonotype came up a few times. The V gene is TRBV6-2 or TRBV6-3, the J gene TRBJ2-2, with TRBD1 as a possible D gene (5 bases). V gave up 1 base and J gave up 4 bases, with 10 bases separating them. CDR1 MNHEY and CDR2 SVGEGT come from the germline V gene. There are 15 residues in the CDR3. CDR3 amino acids: CASSYYGARTGELFF. Here the CDR3 DNA reads TGTGCCAGCAGTTACTATGGGGCGCGCACCGGGGAGCTGTTTTTT.

In this sample, this clonotype turned up many times. The genes are TRBV7-8 and TRBJ1-5; D uncertain. Germline assignment: CDR1 SGHVS and CDR2 FQNEAQ. The CDR3 loop spans 14 amino acids. V dropped 2 bases and J dropped 2 bases, with 7 bases sitting between them. The CDR3 protein is CASSLFVGNQPQHF. In nucleotides, the CDR3 is TGTGCCAGCAGCTTATTCGTTGGCAATCAGCCCCAGCATTTT. The full variable domain, in which reference TRBV7-8 and TRBJ1-5 provide the parts outside the CDR3, is GAGVSQSPRYKVAKRGQDVALRCDPISGHVSLFWYQQALGQGPEFLTYFQNEAQLDKSGLPSDRFFAERPEGSVSTLKIQRTQQEDSAVYLCASSLFVGNQPQHFGDGTRLSIL.

This clonotype was seen at least ten times. This chain connects TRBV5-1 to TRBJ1-3, with unresolved D. Germline-derived CDR1 and CDR2 are SGHRS and YFSETQ. The CDR3 has 14 residues. Trimming left V 7 bases short and J 0 bases short, with 11 bases between. The CDR3 DNA follows: TGCGCCAGCCGCGACCGACGCTCTGGAAACACCATATATTTT. Translated, it gives CASRDRRSGNTIYF.

This clonotype showed up many times. This chain joins TRBV12-3 or TRBV12-4 and TRBJ1-1, with D possibly matching TRBD1 (5 bases). V lost 6 bases and J 4 bases, leaving 15 bases between the germline ends. The CDR3 contains 14 residues. The CDR3 loop reads CASRKFWGSTEAFF. CDR3 DNA sequence: TGTGCCAGCAGGAAATTTTGGGGGTCCACTGAAGCTTTCTTT.